The 9 T cell receptor beta chains below were found in one sample sequenced in a study of blood T cell repertoires in COVID-19. The protocol was immunoSEQ multiplex PCR, while the TCRdb copy is restricted to in-frame clones and leaves out a portion. The sample lists about 140,000 clones, 88% seen once, with 2.5% to 3% in the top ten. The sequenced sample was peripheral blood. The receptor source for this set is a human donor with COVID-19, enrolled during active disease. The donor label of this sample is uncertain.

Only a few counts were recorded for this clone. The chain employs TRBV29-1 and TRBJ2-1, with TRBD2 matching 8 bases. CDR1 and CDR2 from the germline V gene are SQVTM and ANQGSEA. With 8 bases clipped from V and 8 bases from J, the junction kept 11 bases outside the gene matches. The CDR3 is made up of 13 amino acids. CDR3 sequence (DNA): TGCAGCACGATGGGACTAGAGTTCCATGAGCAGTTCTTC. It yields the protein CSTMGLEFHEQFF.

The CDR3 nucleotides are TGTGCCAGCAGCTCACCAGCCAGGAGGATCTACAATGAGCAGTTCTTC. Amino acid sequence: CASSSPARRIYNEQFF. The genes are TRBV5-6 and TRBJ2-1; TRBD2 might be the D (5 bases). Per the germline V gene, CDR1 is SGHDT and CDR2 is YYEEEE. CDR3 size: 16 residues. Trimming removed 3 bases from V and 3 bases from J, with 16 bases in between. The full variable domain, in which reference TRBV5-6 and TRBJ2-1 provide the parts outside the CDR3, is DAGVTQSPTHLIKTRGQQVTLRCSPKSGHDTVSWYQQALGQGPQFIFQYYEEEERQRGNFPDRFSGHQFPNYSSELNVNALLLGDSALYLCASSSPARRIYNEQFFGPGTRLTVL.

The rearrangement joins TRBV28 to TRBJ1-1; 8 bases are shared with TRBD1. The V segment lost 2 bases and the J segment 10 bases; nucleotides outside the gene matches: 3. The germline CDR1 and CDR2 sequences are MDHEN and SYDVKM. The CDR3 consists of 12 residues. In DNA form, the CDR3 reads TGTGCCAGCAGTTTACGGGGACAGGTAGCTTTCTTT. It codes for CASSLRGQVAFF.

V gene TRBV21-1 combines with J gene TRBJ2-1; the D segment call TRBD1 is taken from the table without a DNA check. TRBV21-1 counts as a pseudogene. There are 20 residues in the CDR3. The CDR3 here is CASSKVGTGGEKKPYNEQFF. CDR3 nucleotide sequence: TGTGCCAGCAGCAAAGTGGGGACAGGGGGCGAGAAAAAGCCCTACAATGAGCAGTTCTTC.

This clone was seen a few times. The chain couples TRBV7-9 to TRBJ1-3, with 9 bases matching TRBD1. The CDR3 extends over 17 amino acids. The germline gives CDR1 SEHNR, CDR2 FQNEAQ (reference sequence). The V segment lost 5 bases and the J segment 0 bases; nucleotides outside the gene matches: 8. The CDR3 spells CASSPWTGARSGNTIYF. The CDR3 nucleotides are TGTGCCAGCAGCCCCTGGACAGGGGCCCGCTCTGGAAACACCATATATTTT.

J is TRBJ1-3 and V is TRBV3-1 (or the pseudogene TRBV3-2); D unresolved. Germline CDR1 and CDR2: LGHDT and YNNKEL (reference sequence). The V end lost 2 bases, the J end lost 1 base, and 9 bases lay between the germline ends. CDR3 length: 15 residues. In DNA, the CDR3 is TGTGCCAGCAGCCAATCTCCGGTGTCTGGAAACACCATATATTTT. This encodes CASSQSPVSGNTIYF.

The V and J genes are TRBV28 and TRBJ1-1; 8 nucleotides line up with TRBD1. CDR1 and CDR2 from the germline V gene are MDHEN and SYDVKM. The CDR3 length is 15 residues. Germline trimming cut 6 bases from V and 3 bases from J; bases unmatched to any gene: 9. Written as DNA, the CDR3 is TGTGCCAGCAGATATTCAGGGGGCGTCTACACTGAAGCTTTCTTT. Protein sequence: CASRYSGGVYTEAFF.

The gene calls are TRBV7-9 and TRBJ2-3, with D uncertain. V shed 5 bases and J shed 1 base, with 13 bases lying between them. Germline V CDR1 and CDR2: SEHNR, FQNEAQ (reference sequence). The CDR3 is made up of 15 amino acids. The CDR3 region is CASSPRPGGTDTQYF. Written as DNA, the CDR3 is TGTGCCAGCAGCCCCCGCCCCGGTGGCACAGATACGCAGTATTTT.

This rearrangement joins TRBV7-9 to TRBJ1-2; 7 bases are shared with TRBD1. V shed 3 bases and J 5 bases; nucleotides not matched to a gene: 9. The length of the CDR3 is 15 residues. Per germline, CDR1 SEHNR and CDR2 FQNEAQ (reference sequence). CDR3 in amino acids: CASSFVVAGGYGYTF. The CDR3 nucleotides read TGTGCCAGCAGCTTCGTCGTTGCAGGGGGGTATGGCTACACCTTC.